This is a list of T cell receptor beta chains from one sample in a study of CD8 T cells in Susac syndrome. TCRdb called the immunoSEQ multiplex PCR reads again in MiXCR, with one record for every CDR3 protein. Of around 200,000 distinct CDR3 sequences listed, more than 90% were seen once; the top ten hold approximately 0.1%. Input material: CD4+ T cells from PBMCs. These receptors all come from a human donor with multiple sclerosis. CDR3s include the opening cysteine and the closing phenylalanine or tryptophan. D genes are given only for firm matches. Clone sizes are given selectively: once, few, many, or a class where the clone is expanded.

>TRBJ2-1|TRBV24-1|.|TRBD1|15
CATSARQGNLYEQFF
TGTGCCACCAGTGCAAGACAGGGTAATCTCTATGAGCAGTTCTTC
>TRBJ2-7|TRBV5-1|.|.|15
CASSLTGQALGEQYF
TGCGCCAGCAGCTTAACGGGACAAGCCCTGGGGGAGCAGTACTTC
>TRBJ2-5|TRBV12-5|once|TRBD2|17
CASGLGTSGSFQETQYF
TGTGCTAGTGGTTTGGGGACTAGCGGGTCCTTTCAAGAGACCCAGTACTTC
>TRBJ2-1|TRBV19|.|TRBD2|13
CASRASGVDEQFF
TGTGCCAGTAGGGCTAGCGGGGTCGATGAGCAGTTCTTC
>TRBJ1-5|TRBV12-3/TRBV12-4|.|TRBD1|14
CASSRTGRGQPQHF
TGTGCCAGCAGTCGGACAGGGCGAGGTCAGCCCCAGCATTTT
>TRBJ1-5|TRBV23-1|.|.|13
CASSRTIFQPQHF
TGCGCCAGCAGTCGGACAATCTTTCAGCCCCAGCATTTT
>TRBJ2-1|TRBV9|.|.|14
CASSVVDSYNEQFF
TGTGCCAGCAGCGTAGTCGACTCCTACAATGAGCAGTTCTTC
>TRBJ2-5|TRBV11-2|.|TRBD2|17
CASSLVKRGAYQETQYF
TGTGCCAGCAGCTTAGTTAAGCGGGGGGCCTACCAAGAGACCCAGTACTTC
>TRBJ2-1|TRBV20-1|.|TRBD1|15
CSAGRDRGSYNEQFF
TGCAGTGCTGGCCGGGACAGGGGGTCCTACAATGAGCAGTTCTTC
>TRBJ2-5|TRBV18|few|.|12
CASSPNQETQYF
TGTGCCAGCTCACCTAACCAAGAGACCCAGTACTTC
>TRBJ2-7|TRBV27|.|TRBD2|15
CASTPRLAALHEQYF
TGTGCCAGCACGCCCCGACTAGCCGCATTACACGAGCAGTACTTC
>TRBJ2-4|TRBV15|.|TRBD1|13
CATSRDSGQGQYF
TGTGCCACCAGCAGAGATTCGGGACAGGGGCAGTACTTC
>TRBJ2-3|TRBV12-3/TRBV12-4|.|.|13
CASSSPSTDTQYF
TGTGCCAGCAGTTCCCCCAGCACAGATACGCAGTATTTT
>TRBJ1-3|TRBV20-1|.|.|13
CSATTGTGNTICF
TGCAGTGCTACGACAGGAACGGGAAACACCATATGTTTT
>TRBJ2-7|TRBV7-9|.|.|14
CASSLWTEVGEQYF
TGTGCCAGCAGCTTATGGACAGAGGTGGGGGAGCAGTACTTC
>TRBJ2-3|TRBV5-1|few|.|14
CASSLDSGTDTQYF
TGCGCCAGCAGCTTGGATTCGGGCACAGATACGCAGTATTTT
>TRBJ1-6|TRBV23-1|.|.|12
CASSQSRNALHF
TGCGCCAGCAGTCAATCGAGGAACGCCCTCCACTTT
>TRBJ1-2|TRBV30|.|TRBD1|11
CARYRGPGYTF
TGTGCCCGATACAGGGGGCCCGGCTACACCTTC
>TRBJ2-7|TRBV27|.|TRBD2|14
CASSLGLGGYEQYF
TGTGCCAGCAGTTTAGGACTAGGCGGTTACGAGCAGTACTTC
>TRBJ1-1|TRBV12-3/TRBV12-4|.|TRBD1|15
CASSLRGRDYTEAFF
TGTGCCAGCAGTTTAAGGGGGCGGGATTACACTGAAGCTTTCTTT
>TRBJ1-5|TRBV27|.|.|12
CASRSRASTQHF
TGTGCCAGCCGCTCCAGGGCCTCGACCCAGCATTTT
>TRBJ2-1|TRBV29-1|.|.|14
CSAKRGTANNEQFF
TGCAGCGCCAAACGGGGGACAGCGAACAATGAGCAGTTCTTC
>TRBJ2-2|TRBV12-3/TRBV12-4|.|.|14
CASSLSTWAGELFF
TGTGCCAGCAGTTTAAGCACTTGGGCCGGGGAGCTGTTTTTT
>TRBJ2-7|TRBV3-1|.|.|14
CASSQSRPTYEQYF
TGTGCCAGCAGCCAATCCCGGCCCACCTACGAGCAGTACTTC
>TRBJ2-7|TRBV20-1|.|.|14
CSAALVGGPYEQYF
TGCAGTGCGGCATTGGTGGGGGGGCCCTACGAGCAGTACTTC
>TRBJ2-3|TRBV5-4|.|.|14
CASSPGRLTDTQYF
TGTGCCAGCAGCCCGGGACGCCTCACAGATACGCAGTATTTT
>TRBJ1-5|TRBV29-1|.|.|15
CSVLTPGFGNQPQHF
TGCAGCGTCCTCACCCCAGGGTTTGGCAATCAGCCCCAGCATTTT
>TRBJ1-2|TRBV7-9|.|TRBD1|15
CASSPRDSQLYGYTF
TGTGCCAGCAGCCCGAGGGACAGCCAACTCTATGGCTACACCTTC
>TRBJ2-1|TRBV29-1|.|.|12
CSVGGGNDEQFF
TGCAGCGTTGGTGGGGGGAATGATGAGCAGTTCTTC
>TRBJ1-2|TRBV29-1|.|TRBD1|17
CSVPAYSKTGGSYGYTF
TGCAGCGTCCCCGCTTACTCCAAGACAGGGGGCAGCTATGGCTACACCTTC
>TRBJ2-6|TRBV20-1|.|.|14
CSARRDSGANVLTF
TGCAGTGCTCGTCGAGACTCTGGGGCCAACGTCCTGACTTTC
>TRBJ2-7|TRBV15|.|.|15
CATSNGGRSSYEQYF
TGTGCCACCAGCAATGGGGGCCGGAGCTCCTACGAGCAGTACTTC
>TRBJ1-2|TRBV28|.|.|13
CASSLAVNYGYTF
TGTGCCAGCAGTTTGGCGGTTAACTATGGCTACACCTTC